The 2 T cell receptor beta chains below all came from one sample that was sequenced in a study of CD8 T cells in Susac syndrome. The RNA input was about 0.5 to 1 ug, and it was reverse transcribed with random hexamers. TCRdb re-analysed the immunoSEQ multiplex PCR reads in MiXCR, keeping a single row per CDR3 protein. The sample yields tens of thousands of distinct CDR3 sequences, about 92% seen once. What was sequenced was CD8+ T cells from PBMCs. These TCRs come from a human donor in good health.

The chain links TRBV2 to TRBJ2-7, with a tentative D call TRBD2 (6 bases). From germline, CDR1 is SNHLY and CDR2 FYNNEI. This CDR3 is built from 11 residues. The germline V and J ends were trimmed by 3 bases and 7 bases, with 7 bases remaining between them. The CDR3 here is CASSDAGEQYF. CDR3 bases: TGTGCCAGCAGTGACGCGGGGGAGCAGTACTTC.

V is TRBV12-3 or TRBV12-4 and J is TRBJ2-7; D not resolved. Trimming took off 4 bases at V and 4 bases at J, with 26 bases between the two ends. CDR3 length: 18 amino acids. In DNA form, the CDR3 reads TGTGCCAGCAGTTATGGATATCGGACCCGAATTTCCTCATACGAGCAGTACTTC. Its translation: CASSYGYRTRISSYEQYF.